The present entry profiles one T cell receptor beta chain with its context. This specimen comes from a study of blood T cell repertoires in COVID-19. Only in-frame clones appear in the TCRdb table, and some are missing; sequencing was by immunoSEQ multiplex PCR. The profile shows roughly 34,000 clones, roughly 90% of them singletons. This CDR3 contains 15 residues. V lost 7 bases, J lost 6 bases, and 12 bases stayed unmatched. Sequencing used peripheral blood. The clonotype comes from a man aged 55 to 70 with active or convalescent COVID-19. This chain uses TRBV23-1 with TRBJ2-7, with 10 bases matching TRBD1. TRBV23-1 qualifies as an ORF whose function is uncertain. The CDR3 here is CASTPRGQGHCEQYF. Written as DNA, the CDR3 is TGCGCCAGCACCCCAAGGGGACAGGGGCATTGCGAGCAGTACTTC.